This record concerns one T cell receptor beta chain sequence. This clonotype was seen more than once but under ten times. No cognate antigen has been identified for it. Base qualities are missing; no much larger clone stands one base away. The V end gives up 2 bases and the J end 2 bases, leaving 14 bases in the junction not matched to a gene. The CDR3 sequence holds 18 residues, the cysteine and phenylalanine included. Only the CDR3 region is kept as DNA, spanning 54 bases read in frame from base 1. Sequences MNHNS (CDR1) and SASEGT (CDR2) are obtained from the germline V gene. TCR beta repertoires were profiled from peripheral blood of 13 young patients with multiple sclerosis to demonstrate the VDJtools post-analysis software. The multiple sclerosis patients were children and adolescents ranging in age from about 6 to 16 years. These data are taken from a study of post-analysis software for immune sequencing data (dated by TCRdb to about 2015). Describing the broader study: Recorded disease courses included relapsing-remitting, secondary progressive and progressive-relapsing multiple sclerosis, with some patients lacking subtype annotation. The patient repertoires were set against 10 or so previously published healthy control repertoires from donors whose ages ranged from roughly 6 to 25 years. A subset of samples was prepared in parallel using single-end sample barcoding, then pooled and co-amplified after Illumina adapter ligation. Summary of the overall study and its limitations: Direct clustering with F measure revealed strong co-clustering of samples prepared in the same batch, which led to a batch-effect correction. Multiple sclerosis patients had significantly lower normalized Chao1 diversity than controls, a result that suggests substantial peripheral T-cell clonal expansion. Patients showed significantly higher frequencies than controls for a handful of TRBV segments, among them TRBV5-6, TRBV5-1 and TRBV20-1. The multiple sclerosis patient group was slightly younger than the control group.

Library preparation was by PCR. Sequencing took place on an Illumina HiSeq 2500. To reduce PCR and sequencing biases, unique molecular identifiers were built into the TCR beta cDNA libraries. Roughly 0.5 million cDNA molecules were obtained per 1 to 10 million input T cells, so each molecule approximated one T cell. The patient libraries were prepared and sequenced with the same protocol used for the earlier healthy control dataset. Within a given batch, samples were prepared together, multiplexed and sequenced on the same HiSeq lane. In the authors' own workflow: MIGEC handled the raw barcoded reads, throwing out single-read molecular identifier groups before consensus assembly and CDR3 extraction. Clonotype tables were post-analysed with VDJtools, normalizing diversity by down-sampling all datasets to the smallest sample size. In repertoire overlap clustering, CDR3 amino acid sequences, but not nucleotide sequences, were matched to correct batch-related cross-sample contamination. TCRdb redid the processing of the public reads, applying fastp at Q25 and MiXCR, and retained in-frame beta chains. Every CDR3 protein is listed once, alongside the most common genes and DNA of its rows. The V and J calls and clone size come from TCRdb's table, not from the authors' own analysis. This sample has about 540,000 distinct CDR3 sequences in its table, and under 40% of those were observed once. Together, the top ten hold 6% of the sample.

Specimen: blood. This clonotype was obtained from a girl aged 2-17 years with multiple sclerosis. Recombination connected TRBV6-1 to TRBJ1-1, with TRBD1 identical over 7 junction bases. The CDR3 protein sequence reads: CASSELVGGGFENTEAFF. The DNA reads TGTGCCAGCAGTGAACTGGTAGGGGGCGGTTTCGAAAACACTGAAGCTTTCTTT.